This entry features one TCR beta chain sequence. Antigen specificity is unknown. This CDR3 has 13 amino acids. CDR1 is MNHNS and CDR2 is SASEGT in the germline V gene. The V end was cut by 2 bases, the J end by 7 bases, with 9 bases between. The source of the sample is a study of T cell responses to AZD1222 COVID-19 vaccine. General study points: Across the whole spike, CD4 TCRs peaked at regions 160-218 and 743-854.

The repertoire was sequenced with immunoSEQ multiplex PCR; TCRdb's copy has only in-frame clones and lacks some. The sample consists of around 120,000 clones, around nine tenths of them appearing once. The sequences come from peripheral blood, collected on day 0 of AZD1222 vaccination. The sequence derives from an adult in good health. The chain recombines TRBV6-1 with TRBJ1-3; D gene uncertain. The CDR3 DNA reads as TGTGCCAGCAGTGAAATCACCCGGAACACCATATATTTT. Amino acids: CASSEITRNTIYF.